The rows below give T cell receptor beta chains drawn from one sample of a study of T cell repertoires in cytomegalovirus infection. From the reads, TCRdb called clonotypes with MiXCR, one entry per CDR3 protein. This sample has around 170,000 distinct CDR3 sequences, with approximately 15% found just once. The specimen was PBMCs. The source of these receptors is a human donor in good health (CMV status not recorded). Some clones in this sample may be carry-over from other donors' samples. The conserved cysteine and the conserved F or W are not part of the CDR3 here.

v_call,cdr3_aa
TRBV12-3/TRBV12-4,ASSLLAPTGETQY
TRBV7-9,ASSLAQKETQY
TRBV28,ASRTRTSGPYEQY
TRBV7-3,ASSLTPTTDTQY
TRBV4-1,ASSPRTTVNYGYT
TRBV25-1,AATGTGPYEQY
TRBV28,ASSPPGAWNTEAF
TRBV28,ASSPPQQETQY
TRBV2,ASSPGTSGANVLT
TRBV7-9,ASSADWGGEGTEAF
TRBV5-6,ASSFPSGSGQETQY
TRBV28,ASSSNREKLF
TRBV7-8,ASSSTQGNYGYT
TRBV30,AWRGTANEQF
TRBV28,ASSLLPTVGDNEQF
TRBV14,ASSQDRNYGYT
TRBV20-1,SANRDSYEQY
TRBV11-2,ASSLKDRNTRTGELF
TRBV24-1,ATSDPGRDYGYT
TRBV27,ASTPRLAGGGTYNEQF
TRBV27,ASSFFGSRGANVLT
TRBV29-1,SVESGPDTQY
TRBV10-3,ATSDRLNTEAF
TRBV7-9,ASSLRRASTDTQY
TRBV10-3,AIGLAGGSEQF
TRBV25-1,ASGKRGAVYNEQF
TRBV19,ASRYRDREGAF
TRBV12-3/TRBV12-4,ASSPRTALMNTEAF
TRBV30,AFLRTSGDYEQY
TRBV28,ASSLAVSYAEAF
TRBV4-1,ASSGQGGETQY
TRBV5-6,ASSLVGTGGGVGF
TRBV12-3/TRBV12-4,ASSPGPPYGYT
TRBV7-2,ASSLAAGGEGETQY
TRBV14,ASSQVGSGGYT
TRBV12-3/TRBV12-4,ASSLSADTEAF
TRBV28,ASSLTGYGEQY
TRBV19,ASSIRGPLNTEAF
TRBV7-2,ASSSGGRSNQPQH
TRBV4-3,ASSQEGGVRGSYNEQF
TRBV28,ASSFWGAFDNSPLH
TRBV7-2,ASSLEGIQPQH
TRBV3-1,ASSPGLAGGYYEQY
TRBV7-2,ASSFTVNYGYT
TRBV20-1,SATQDRGKRDGYT
TRBV6-2/TRBV6-3,ASSPRTGNPGELF
TRBV29-1,SVEGGGVNTEAF
TRBV6-2/TRBV6-3,ASSGQPRNTEAF
TRBV7-2,ASSPAGGGSSYNEQF
TRBV5-1,ASSPGQPQNYGYT
TRBV7-9,ASSLPITRPTGNTIY
TRBV24-1,ATSDNTGSAGYT
TRBV5-5,ASLGVAGNNEQF
TRBV10-3,ATGTSSYNEQF
TRBV2,ASSESRGDPGNEQF
TRBV7-8,ASSLRGDAF
TRBV7-8,ASSSGQLRRNTEAF
TRBV4-3,ASSQLTNGETQY